The clone carrying this T cell receptor (beta chain) has at least ten counts. The antigen remains undetermined. The source of the sample is a study of identical twins. Whole-study findings and limits: Conclusions were based on cross-sectional statistical analysis, without following the same donors.

TCRdb analysed the 5' RACE reads with MiXCR anew, one entry per CDR3 protein. The sample carries under 250,000 distinct CDR3 sequences, around 6.8% recorded once. The same sample was also studied in work on yellow fever vaccine responses in identical twins.

Input material: memory (CD45RO+) T cells sorted from blood. This TCR was sampled from a woman under 30 in good health.

CDR3 sequence reads: CASSEVNEQFF. The DNA of the CDR3 is TGTGCCAGCAGTGAAGTCAATGAGCAGTTCTTC. V gene TRBV2 combines with J gene TRBJ2-1; D is uncertain. From germline, CDR1 is SNHLY and CDR2 FYNNEI. The ends were cut back, 1 base at V and 6 bases at J, with 1 base in the middle. The CDR3 loop spans 11 amino acids.